The 3 T cell receptor beta chains listed next were all sequenced from one sample in a study of cytomegalovirus exposure and HLA in healthy donors (dated by TCRdb to about 2017). The protocol used for the library was the immunoSEQ multiplex PCR assay. For the multiplex PCR, a mixture combining 60 forward primers for TCR Vbeta segments and 13 reverse primers for TCR Jbeta segments was used. TCRdb retrieved this table from immuneACCESS and kept in-frame rearrangements only. Not all clones are present; in checked studies, unresolved V genes account for under half, and no reason is known for the remainder. For this sample there are about 170,000 clones; 75% to 90% appear just once. The ten largest account for 2.3% of the sample. Sequencing was carried out using PBMCs. These receptor sequences come from a male donor in good health and CMV-seronegative.

The chain uses TRBV19 and TRBJ2-3; TRBD2 agrees at 7 bases. The CDR3 covers 15 residues. V shed 7 bases, J shed 4 bases, and the junction held 11 bases outside the gene matches. CDR1 LNHDA and CDR2 SQIVND come from the germline V gene (reference sequence). The CDR3 DNA is TGTGCCAGTACCCCCCTGGCTAGCGGCTCAGATACGCAGTATTTT. Its protein product is CASTPLASGSDTQYF.

Notes on this clone: A read error may account for a junction end that differs from germline. This rearrangement joins TRBV5-1 to TRBJ2-4, with D hard to call. Germline V gene lookup returns CDR1 SGHRS and CDR2 YFSETQ. The CDR3 is made up of 14 amino acids. CDR3 DNA sequence: TGCGCCAGCAGCTTGGATTCAGCCAAAAACAGTCAGTACTTC. This encodes CASSLDSAKNSQYF.

The rearrangement links TRBV5-1 to TRBJ1-2; 9 bases agree with TRBD1. In germline, CDR1 is SGHRS, CDR2 YFSETQ. V lost 4 bases and J lost 7; bases outside the gene matches: 11. This CDR3 has 15 residues. The CDR3 loop is CASSTRDRDSFGYTF. CDR3 nucleotide sequence: TGCGCCAGCAGCACCCGGGACAGGGATAGTTTTGGCTACACCTTC. Variable domain in full (rest from reference TRBV5-1 and TRBJ1-2): KAGVTQTPRYLIKTRGQQVTLSCSPISGHRSVSWYQQTPGQGLQFLFEYFSETQRNKGNFPGRFSGRQFSNSRSEMNVSTLELGDSALYLCASSTRDRDSFGYTFGSGTRLTVV.